This T cell receptor (beta chain) was obtained from a study of blood T cell repertoires in COVID-19. Study as a whole: The United States, Italy and Spain provided the acute and convalescent COVID-19 samples. T cells, B-cell-depleted T cells, or PBMCs supplied cDNA or gDNA.

Germline lookup yields CDR1 MGHRA and CDR2 YSYEKL. The CDR3 is made up of 15 amino acids. V lost 0 bases, J lost 0 bases, and 1 base stayed unmatched. Per the original methods: Estimation of nucleated cell counts was performed using reference gene primer amplification. Method: immunoSEQ multiplex PCR; TCRdb's copy keeps in-frame clones and lacks some. V and J calls and clone size follow that table, whereas D and trimming were derived from the DNA. In the table there are about 83,000 clones, 75% to 90% of which are singletons. The material sequenced was peripheral blood. V gene TRBV4-1 combines with J gene TRBJ1-1; TRBD1 agrees at 7 bases. The source is a woman in her 50s with active or convalescent COVID-19. The CDR3 region has the DNA TGCGCCAGCAGCCAAGAAGACAGGGTGAACACTGAAGCTTTCTTT. It codes for CASSQEDRVNTEAFF.